The 30 T cell receptor beta chains reported below all come from one sample, sequenced in a study of vaccination and CD4 T cells after COVID-19. Described treatment: approximately 10-day PBMC culture with coronavirus spike peptide pools or control peptides (ViraFEST assay). For these receptors, no antigen is known. The study sequenced cultured CD4+ T cell DNA using the Oncomine TCR Beta short-read assay. From the PCR reads, TCRdb called clonotypes with MiXCR, one entry per CDR3 protein. The profile shows 15,000 or so distinct CDR3 sequences, over 30% of them singletons. Material: cultured CD4+ T cells from blood. These receptors all come from a human donor with COVID-19.

This clonotype has just a few counts. CDR3 bases: TGTGCCTGGAGTCCCCAGAGGGAAGCTTTCTTT. Encoded protein: CAWSPQREAFF. The chain links TRBV30 to TRBJ1-1; no clear D gene. In germline, CDR1 is GTSNPN, CDR2 SVGIG (reference sequence). The ends were cut back, 2 bases at V and 8 bases at J, with 9 bases in the middle. The CDR3 contains 11 residues.

This sequence joins TRBV6-2 or TRBV6-3 and TRBJ2-5; 7 nucleotides match TRBD2. Germline lookup yields CDR1 MNHEY and CDR2 SVGEGT. The CDR3 length is 14 residues. Losses at the gene ends were 2 bases for V and 7 bases for J; bases not matched to a gene: 7. CDR3 nucleotides: TGTGCCAGCAGTTACGGCGGGGGTAGTCCGACCCAGTACTTC. Translating it yields CASSYGGGSPTQYF.

The chain has TRBV10-3 and TRBJ1-3, with a weak D call TRBD1 (5 bases). Germline loops: CDR1 ENHRY, CDR2 SYGVKD. The CDR3 contains 16 residues. The V gene lost 6 bases and the J gene lost 0 bases, with 15 bases spanning the gap. The CDR3 sequence is CAIRPEGQGSGNTIYF. The CDR3 coding sequence is TGTGCCATCAGGCCCGAAGGTCAGGGCTCTGGAAACACCATATATTTT.

This clonotype occurred a few times. CDR3 DNA sequence: TGTGCCAGCAGATGGGACGAGTACAATGAGCAGTTCTTC. It specifies CASRWDEYNEQFF. V and J are TRBV6-1 and TRBJ2-1; possibly TRBD1 or TRBD2 for D (5 bases each). The V end lost 6 bases, the J end lost 4 bases, and 10 bases lay between the germline ends. Looked up from germline, CDR1 is MNHNS and CDR2 is SASEGT. The CDR3 contains 13 residues.

This chain uses TRBV15 with TRBJ2-7; 7 positions match TRBD1. Per germline, CDR1 LNHNV and CDR2 YYDKDF (reference sequence). Trimming at V came to 0 bases and at J to 7 bases, leaving 6 bases not matched to a gene. This CDR3 region has 14 residues. DNA for the CDR3: TGTGCCACCAGCAGAGAAACAGGGGTGGGGGAGCAGTACTTC. This translates into CATSRETGVGEQYF. Filled out from reference TRBV15 and TRBJ2-7, the complete variable domain reads DAMVIQNPRYQVTQFGKPVTLSCSQTLNHNVMYWYQQKSSQAPKLLFHYYDKDFNNEADTPDNFQSRRPNTSFCFLDIRSPGLGDTAMYLCATSRETGVGEQYFGPGTRLTVT.

This clonotype was seen a few times. This sequence joins TRBV2 and TRBJ2-1, with TRBD2 matching 8 bases. After removal of 6 bases from V and 10 bases from J, the junction contained 5 bases not matched to a gene. Germline V gene data show CDR1 as SNHLY and CDR2 as FYNNEI. The length of the CDR3 is 12 residues. The CDR3 region is CASRPPSGEQFF. In DNA form, the CDR3 reads TGTGCCAGCAGGCCTCCTAGCGGGGAGCAGTTCTTC.

This clonotype was counted a few times. The chain uses TRBV27 and TRBJ1-1; 11 nucleotides align to TRBD1. Trimming cost V 7 bases and J 5 bases; bases outside gene matches: 6. CDR1 is MNHEY and CDR2 is SMNVEV in the germline V gene (reference sequence). The CDR3 sequence is 14 residues long. This CDR3 is CASTRTGGLTEAFF. The CDR3 coding sequence is TGTGCCAGCACGCGGACAGGGGGCTTGACTGAAGCTTTCTTT.

This clonotype occurred a few times. The chain combines TRBV14 with TRBJ1-2; D gene ambiguous. Germline V gene data show CDR1 as SGHDN and CDR2 as FVKESK. CDR3 length equals 14 residues. The V end lost 3 bases, the J end lost 7 bases, and 15 bases lay between the germline ends. In DNA, the CDR3 is TGTGCCAGCAGCCAGGCCGGGGTCGCGTCTGGCTACACCTTC. Its translation is CASSQAGVASGYTF.

V gene TRBV20-1 combines with J gene TRBJ2-5; 10 bases match TRBD2. CDR3 length: 13 residues. The V segment lost 5 bases and the J segment 13 bases; nucleotides outside the gene matches: 13. Germline V gene data show CDR1 as DFQATT and CDR2 as SNEGSKA (reference sequence). CDR3 nucleotides: TGCAGTGCTTTCACTAGCGGGGCCCGGGTCTCGTACTTC. Its translation: CSAFTSGARVSYF.

This chain joins TRBV20-1 and TRBJ2-1; D assignment may be TRBD1 or TRBD2 (6 bases each). The CDR3 is 14 amino acids. Deletions cut 3 bases from V and 4 bases from J, with 13 bases between. Per germline, CDR1 DFQATT and CDR2 SNEGSKA (reference sequence). The CDR3 DNA reads as TGCAGTGCTAGGGGCGGGGACAAATACAATGAGCAGTTCTTC. It codes for CSARGGDKYNEQFF.

The chain links TRBV7-2 to TRBJ2-7; 7 nucleotides line up with TRBD1. The CDR3 length is 14 residues. Germline-derived CDR1 and CDR2 are SGHTA and FQGNSA. The V and J ends lost 5 bases and 0 bases, in that order; junction bases with no gene match: 4. The DNA for the CDR3 is TGTGCCAGCAGCACCGGGACAGACTCCTACGAGCAGTACTTC. It codes for CASSTGTDSYEQYF.

V and J are TRBV29-1 and TRBJ2-7, with a tentative D call TRBD2 (5 bases). Per germline, CDR1 SQVTM and CDR2 ANQGSEA. The CDR3 contains 13 residues. V gave up 8 bases and J gave up 1 base, with 15 bases separating them. The CDR3 DNA sequence: TGCAGCCCTCAAGGGAGTGAGTCCTACGAGCAGTACTTC. It is translated as CSPQGSESYEQYF.

This clonotype was seen more than once but under ten times. The genes are TRBV7-2 and TRBJ2-7; 9 bases map to TRBD2. This CDR3 has 16 residues. Germline CDR1 is SGHTA and CDR2 is FQGNSA. The V segment lost 4 bases and the J segment 3 bases; nucleotides outside the gene matches: 10. This CDR3 is CASSYPGGSGGYEQYF. CDR3 coding DNA: TGTGCCAGCAGCTACCCCGGGGGTAGCGGGGGCTACGAGCAGTACTTC.

This sequence joins TRBV5-4 and TRBJ1-1; 11 nucleotides agree with TRBD1. The CDR3 runs to 14 residues. Looked up from germline, CDR1 is SGHNT and CDR2 is YYREEE (reference sequence). The junction had 5 bases not matched to a gene; V was cut back by 4 bases and J by 6 bases. The CDR3 DNA is TGTGCCAGCAGCGCGCCGGGACAGGGGGCTGAAGCTTTCTTT. It yields the protein CASSAPGQGAEAFF. The complete variable domain, with remaining parts taken from reference TRBV5-4 and TRBJ1-1, reads ETGVTQSPTHLIKTRGQQVTLRCSSQSGHNTVSWYQQALGQGPQFIFQYYREEENGRGNFPPRFSGLQFPNYSSELNVNALELDDSALYLCASSAPGQGAEAFFGQGTRLTVV.

This clonotype was picked up a small number of times. The V call is TRBV28, the J call TRBJ1-2; TRBD1 is a possible D gene (5 bases). V gave up 1 base and J gave up 6 bases, with 9 bases separating them. Germline assignment: CDR1 MDHEN and CDR2 SYDVKM. The CDR3 has 13 residues. The CDR3 here is CASSLSGRDGYTF. CDR3 sequence (DNA): TGTGCCAGCAGTTTATCAGGGCGGGATGGCTACACCTTC.

This clonotype was observed a handful of times. The chain recombines TRBV5-4 with TRBJ2-3, with a weak D call TRBD2 (6 bases). CDR3 length: 15 residues. Germline lookup yields CDR1 SGHNT and CDR2 YYREEE (reference sequence). V dropped 0 bases and J dropped 2 bases, with 10 bases sitting between them. CDR3 sequence reads: CASSLGLADTDTQYF. As DNA, the CDR3 is TGTGCCAGCAGCTTGGGGTTAGCGGACACAGATACGCAGTATTTT.

The gene calls are TRBV20-1 and TRBJ1-1; no firm D call. This CDR3 region has 15 residues. With 2 bases removed from V and 0 bases from J, the gap between germline ends came to 13 bases. Germline V gene data show CDR1 as DFQATT and CDR2 as SNEGSKA (reference sequence). The CDR3 DNA reads as TGCAGTGCTAGAACCCCGAGCACCGTGAACACTGAAGCTTTCTTT. Amino acid sequence: CSARTPSTVNTEAFF.

V and J are TRBV18 and TRBJ1-1; D remains unclear. Per germline, CDR1 KGHSH and CDR2 LQKENI. Between the trimmed V and J ends, which lost 5 bases and 1 base, there was a span of 17 bases. CDR3 length: 16 amino acids. The CDR3 DNA reads TGTGCCAGCTCAGAGGGAGGAACGTGGACGAACACTGAAGCTTTCTTT. The encoded protein is CASSEGGTWTNTEAFF.

This clonotype was counted a few times. The chain combines TRBV7-9 with TRBJ2-6; maybe TRBD1 (6 bases). V was clipped by 6 bases and J by 4 bases, with 13 bases between them. Germline V CDR1 and CDR2: SEHNR, FQNEAQ (reference sequence). This CDR3 has 15 residues. The CDR3 spells CASRAQGPGANVLTF. CDR3 DNA sequence: TGTGCCAGCAGAGCACAGGGCCCCGGGGCCAACGTCCTGACTTTC.

The chain carries TRBV19 and TRBJ2-3; either TRBD1 or TRBD2 may supply D (5 bases each). V lost 6 bases to trimming and J lost 8 bases, with 18 bases between them. CDR3 length: 14 amino acids. CDR1 LNHDA and CDR2 SQIVND come from the germline V gene (reference sequence). The CDR3: CASSAGIDRGTQYF. As DNA, the CDR3 is TGTGCCAGTAGCGCAGGGATAGATCGGGGTACGCAGTATTTT. The entire variable domain, with the rest obtained from reference TRBV19 and TRBJ2-3, is as follows: DGGITQSPKYLFRKEGQNVTLSCEQNLNHDAMYWYRQDPGQGLRLIYYSQIVNDFQKGDIAEGYSVSREKKESFPLTVTSAQKNPTAFYLCASSAGIDRGTQYFGPGTRLTVL.

The chain combines TRBV7-2 with TRBJ2-3, with TRBD2 matching over 9 bases. Trimming at V came to 2 bases and at J to 3 bases, leaving 9 bases not matched to a gene. CDR3 length: 17 amino acids. The germline gives CDR1 SGHTA, CDR2 FQGNSA. CDR3 sequence reads: CASSLIPSGGKTDTQYF. In nucleotides, the CDR3 is TGTGCCAGCAGCTTAATCCCCAGCGGGGGGAAAACAGATACGCAGTATTTT.

The J gene is TRBJ1-1, the V gene TRBV6-2 or TRBV6-3; D ambiguous. The CDR3 sequence is 13 residues long. Trimming removed 4 bases from V and 5 bases from J, with 11 bases in between. Germline V CDR1 and CDR2: MNHEY, SVGEGT. CDR3 nucleotide sequence: TGTGCCAGCAGTTCGACCGGGCCTACTGAAGCTTTCTTT. Translated: CASSSTGPTEAFF.

The chain joins TRBV21-1 to TRBJ2-3; the table's D call, TRBD1, has no DNA check behind it. TRBV21-1 is given as a pseudogene. The CDR3 length is 15 residues. The CDR3 nucleotides read TGTGCCAGCAGCCTCCGGTCTGTCAACCCGGATACGCAGTATTTT. It specifies CASSLRSVNPDTQYF.

In this sample, this clonotype turned up a few times. CDR3: CSVADILNYGYTF. In DNA, the CDR3 is TGCAGCGTTGCGGACATTCTAAACTATGGCTACACCTTC. V usage is TRBV29-1 and J usage is TRBJ1-2; weak D call: TRBD1 (5 bases). V was cut by 4 bases and J by 2 bases, with 11 bases left in between. CDR1 and CDR2 (germline): SQVTM, ANQGSEA. CDR3 size: 13 residues.

The V call is TRBV6-1, the J call TRBJ2-3, with 8 bases identical to TRBD2. In germline, CDR1 is MNHNS, CDR2 SASEGT. The CDR3 totals 13 residues. Trimming took 6 bases from V and 6 from J; bases not matched to a gene: 5. CDR3 coding DNA: TGTGCCAGCAGGGGACTAGGGGCGGATACGCAGTATTTT. This gives the protein CASRGLGADTQYF.

This chain uses TRBV7-9 with TRBJ1-2; D unclear. Germline values: CDR1 SEHNR, CDR2 FQNEAQ (reference sequence). The ends were cut back, 2 bases at V and 5 bases at J, with 12 bases in the middle. CDR3 length equals 14 residues. The CDR3: CASSLYPDQYGYTF. DNA of the CDR3: TGTGCCAGCAGCTTATATCCAGACCAGTATGGCTACACCTTC.

The V and J genes are TRBV10-2 and TRBJ2-6; perhaps TRBD1 as D (6 bases). The germline gives CDR1 WSHSY, CDR2 SAAADI. The CDR3 is 17 amino acids. V was clipped by 4 bases and J by 0 bases, with 13 bases between them. In DNA form, the CDR3 reads TGCGCCAGCAGTGGACCTTTAGGGGGCTCTGGGGCCAACGTCCTGACTTTC. Translation: CASSGPLGGSGANVLTF.

The chain couples TRBV12-3 or TRBV12-4 to TRBJ1-5; no clear D gene. CDR3 length: 12 amino acids. The germline V and J ends were trimmed by 6 bases and 5 bases, with 8 bases remaining between them. This CDR3 reads CASRSMDQPQHF. The CDR3 region has the DNA TGTGCCAGCAGGTCAATGGATCAGCCCCAGCATTTT.

In its sample, this clonotype is medium-sized (0.01 to 0.1%). The chain combines TRBV12-3 or TRBV12-4 with TRBJ1-6; TRBD1 is a possible D gene (5 bases). Trimming shortened V by 10 bases and J by 7 bases, and 11 bases separated the two germline ends. The CDR3 has 12 residues. CDR3: CATATGNSPLHF. The CDR3 DNA follows: TGTGCCACAGCTACAGGCAATTCACCCCTCCACTTT.

The chain uses TRBV28 and TRBJ1-2; 7 nucleotides match TRBD1. The V gene's germline CDR1 is MDHEN and CDR2 SYDVKM. CDR3 length equals 13 residues. Trimming took 6 bases from V and 4 from J; bases not matched to a gene: 5. The DNA of the CDR3 is TGTGCCAGCAGCTGGGACAGCCGCTATGGCTACACCTTC. It translates to CASSWDSRYGYTF.